The clone carrying this TCR beta chain was seen once. Antigen specificity is unknown. This may arise from a read error, as a much more abundant clone is one base away. This CDR3 comprises 15 residues. This entry belongs to a study of T-cell reconstitution after alpha-beta-depleted transplantation in children. General study results and limits: Once a year had passed after transplant, T-cell counts and diversity came mostly from newly produced T cells. Approximately two months post-transplant, alpha-beta T cells reportedly originated from several hundred expanded graft clones. Recipient T cells and thymic progenitors that survived were the source of the high TCRbeta diversity seen at day 60 in some patients.

A TCRbeta library incorporating unique molecular identifiers was prepared. Each CDR3 protein is one row after TCRdb ran MiXCR on the PCR reads. Among fewer than 700,000 distinct CDR3 sequences listed, 23% were seen once. This clonotype originated in a boy less than two years old who had a stem cell transplant for acute myeloid leukemia, so the T cells may come from the graft donor. The chain employs TRBV12-3 or TRBV12-4 and TRBJ1-4; 8 bases are a match to TRBD1. This material consisted of PBMCs, mostly from graft donor cells, taken 360 days after TCRalphabeta/CD19-depleted stem cell transplant. CDR3 DNA: TGTGCCAGCAGACCCCAGGGGGCTGCTAATGAAGAACTGTTTTTT. Translation: CASRPQGAANEELFF.